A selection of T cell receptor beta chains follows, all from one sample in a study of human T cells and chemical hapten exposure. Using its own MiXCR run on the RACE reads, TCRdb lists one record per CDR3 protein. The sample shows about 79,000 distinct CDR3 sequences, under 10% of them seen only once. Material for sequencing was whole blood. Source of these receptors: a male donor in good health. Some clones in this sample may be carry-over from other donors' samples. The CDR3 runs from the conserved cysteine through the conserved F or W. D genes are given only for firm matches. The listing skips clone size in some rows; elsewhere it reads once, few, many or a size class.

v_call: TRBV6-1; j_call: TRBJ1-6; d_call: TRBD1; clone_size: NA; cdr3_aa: CASRSTGNYSPLHF; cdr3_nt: TGTGCCAGCAGATCGACAGGGAATTACTCACCCCTCCACTTT
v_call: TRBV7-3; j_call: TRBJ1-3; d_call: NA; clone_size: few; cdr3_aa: CASSRDGTSGNTIYF; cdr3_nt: TGTGCCAGCAGCCGGGACGGGACCTCTGGAAACACCATATATTTT
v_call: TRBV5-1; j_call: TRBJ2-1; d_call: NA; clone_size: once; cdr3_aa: CASSLDRGKWGEQFF; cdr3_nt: TGCGCCAGCAGCTTGGACCGGGGGAAATGGGGTGAGCAGTTCTTC
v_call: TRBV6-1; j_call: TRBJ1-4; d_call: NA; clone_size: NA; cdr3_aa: CASSDSAAGLFF; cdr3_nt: TGTGCCAGCAGTGATTCGGCCGCGGGACTGTTTTTT
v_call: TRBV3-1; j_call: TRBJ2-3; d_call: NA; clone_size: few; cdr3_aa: CASSQDIGTDTQYF; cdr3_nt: TGTGCCAGCAGCCAAGACATAGGGACAGATACGCAGTATTTT
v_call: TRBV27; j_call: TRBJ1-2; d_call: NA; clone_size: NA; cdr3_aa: CASSLKGYGYTF; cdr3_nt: TGTGCCAGCAGTCTTAAAGGCTATGGCTACACCTTC
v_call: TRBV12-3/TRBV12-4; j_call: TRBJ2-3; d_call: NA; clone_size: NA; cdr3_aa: CASTLGPAGTDTQYF; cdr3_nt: TGTGCCAGCACCCTCGGACCAGCAGGCACAGATACGCAGTATTTT
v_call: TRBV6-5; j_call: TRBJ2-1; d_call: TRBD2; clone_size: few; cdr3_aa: CASSSRWRGVSSYNEQFF; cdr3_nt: TGTGCCAGCAGTTCTCGGTGGCGGGGGGTGAGCTCCTACAATGAGCAGTTCTTC
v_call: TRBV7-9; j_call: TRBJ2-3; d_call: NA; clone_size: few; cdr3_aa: CASRRLGEPTDTQYF; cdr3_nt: TGTGCCAGCAGGAGGTTGGGGGAGCCCACAGATACGCAGTATTTT
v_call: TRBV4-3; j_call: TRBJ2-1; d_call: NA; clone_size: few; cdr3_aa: CASSQVGTQGEQFF; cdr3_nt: TGCGCCAGCAGCCAAGTTGGGACCCAAGGGGAGCAGTTCTTC
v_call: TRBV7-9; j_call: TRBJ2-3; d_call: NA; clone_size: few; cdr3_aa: CASSAPGPSTDTQYF; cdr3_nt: TGTGCCAGCAGCGCTCCGGGCCCTAGCACAGATACGCAGTATTTT
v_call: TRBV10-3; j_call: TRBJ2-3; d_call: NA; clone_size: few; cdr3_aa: CAISDPRPSTDTQYF; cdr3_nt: TGTGCCATCAGTGACCCGCGGCCCAGCACAGATACGCAGTATTTT
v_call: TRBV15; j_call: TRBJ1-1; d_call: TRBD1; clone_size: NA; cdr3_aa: CATSSRDRGVNTEAFF; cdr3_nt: TGTGCCACCAGCAGCCGTGACAGGGGGGTGAACACTGAAGCTTTCTTT
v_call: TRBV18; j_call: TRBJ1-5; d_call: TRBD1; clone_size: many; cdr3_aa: CASSPGQGEGNQPQHF; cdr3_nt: TGTGCCAGCTCCCCCGGACAGGGCGAAGGGAACCAGCCCCAGCATTTT
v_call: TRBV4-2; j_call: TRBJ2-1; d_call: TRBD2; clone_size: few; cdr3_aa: CASSRELAGGPGEQFF; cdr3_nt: TGTGCCAGCAGCCGAGAACTAGCGGGGGGGCCAGGTGAGCAGTTCTTC
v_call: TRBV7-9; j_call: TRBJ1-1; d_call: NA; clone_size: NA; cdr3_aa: CASSWDGRGTEAFF; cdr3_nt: TGTGCCAGCAGCTGGGACGGCAGGGGCACTGAAGCTTTCTTT
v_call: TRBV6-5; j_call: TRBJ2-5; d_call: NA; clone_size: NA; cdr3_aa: CASSYDAGETQYF; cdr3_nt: TGTGCCAGCAGTTACGACGCTGGGGAGACCCAGTACTTC
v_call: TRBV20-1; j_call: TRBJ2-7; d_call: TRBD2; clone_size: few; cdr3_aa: CSAGEGRYEQYF; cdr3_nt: TGCAGTGCGGGGGAGGGGCGCTACGAGCAGTACTTC
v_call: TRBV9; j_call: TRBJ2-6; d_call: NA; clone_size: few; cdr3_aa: CASSFDSGANVLTF; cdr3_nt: TGTGCCAGCAGCTTCGACTCTGGGGCCAACGTCCTGACTTTC
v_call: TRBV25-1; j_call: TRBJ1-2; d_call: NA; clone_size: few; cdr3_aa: CASSEYQGGDGYTF; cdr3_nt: TGTGCCAGCAGTGAATATCAGGGAGGTGATGGCTACACCTTC
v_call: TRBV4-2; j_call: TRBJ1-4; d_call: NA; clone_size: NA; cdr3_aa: CASSPDSLATNEKLFF; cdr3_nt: TGTGCCAGCAGCCCCGACAGCCTTGCAACTAATGAAAAACTGTTTTTT
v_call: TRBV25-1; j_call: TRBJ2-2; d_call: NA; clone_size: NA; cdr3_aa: CASSEPLFAGELFF; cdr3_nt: TGTGCCAGCAGTGAACCCCTCTTTGCCGGGGAGCTGTTTTTT
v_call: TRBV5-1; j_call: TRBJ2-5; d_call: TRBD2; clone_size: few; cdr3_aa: CASSLGPSSGTFQETQYF; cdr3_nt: TGCGCCAGCAGCTTGGGGCCGTCTAGCGGGACATTCCAAGAGACCCAGTACTTC
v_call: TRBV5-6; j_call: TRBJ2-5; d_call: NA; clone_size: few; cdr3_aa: CASSPPIQETQYF; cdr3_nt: TGTGCCAGCAGCCCTCCAATACAAGAGACCCAGTACTTC
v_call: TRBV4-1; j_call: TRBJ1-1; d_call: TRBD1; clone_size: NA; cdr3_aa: CASSPGQAYSGAFF; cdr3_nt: TGCGCCAGCAGCCCCGGACAGGCCTACTCGGGAGCTTTCTTT